A single T cell receptor (beta chain) is shown here with its context. Antigen: not known. This specimen comes from a study of Tregs in tolerant kidney transplant recipients. Study-wide findings and caveats: Expanding Tregs on activated donor B cells appeared to best identify donor-specific TCRbeta clones. Validation in larger populations is needed because few patients were studied.

Mixed chimerism was transient after nonmyeloablative marrow transplants from related graft donors. Unstimulated Tregs (CD4+CD25+CD127-) and CD4+CD25- non-Tregs were sorted from PBMCs. The method was immunoSEQ multiplex PCR; TCRdb's version includes in-frame clones alone and lacks a portion of them. The sample records under 90,000 clones, roughly 90% being singletons. The germline V gene encodes CDR1 SGDLS and CDR2 YYNGEE. The CDR3 consists of 13 residues. Trimming took off 0 bases at V and 1 base at J, with 4 bases between the two ends. This TCR was recovered from a human patient who received a combined kidney and bone marrow transplant. The graft donor may be the source of some T cells. Specimen: CD4+ T cells from blood (PBMCs), collected 24 months after the transplant. The chain joins TRBV9 to TRBJ1-1; D unresolved. The CDR3 sequence is CASSVGPNTEAFF. The CDR3 nucleotides read TGTGCCAGCAGCGTAGGGCCGAACACTGAAGCTTTCTTT.